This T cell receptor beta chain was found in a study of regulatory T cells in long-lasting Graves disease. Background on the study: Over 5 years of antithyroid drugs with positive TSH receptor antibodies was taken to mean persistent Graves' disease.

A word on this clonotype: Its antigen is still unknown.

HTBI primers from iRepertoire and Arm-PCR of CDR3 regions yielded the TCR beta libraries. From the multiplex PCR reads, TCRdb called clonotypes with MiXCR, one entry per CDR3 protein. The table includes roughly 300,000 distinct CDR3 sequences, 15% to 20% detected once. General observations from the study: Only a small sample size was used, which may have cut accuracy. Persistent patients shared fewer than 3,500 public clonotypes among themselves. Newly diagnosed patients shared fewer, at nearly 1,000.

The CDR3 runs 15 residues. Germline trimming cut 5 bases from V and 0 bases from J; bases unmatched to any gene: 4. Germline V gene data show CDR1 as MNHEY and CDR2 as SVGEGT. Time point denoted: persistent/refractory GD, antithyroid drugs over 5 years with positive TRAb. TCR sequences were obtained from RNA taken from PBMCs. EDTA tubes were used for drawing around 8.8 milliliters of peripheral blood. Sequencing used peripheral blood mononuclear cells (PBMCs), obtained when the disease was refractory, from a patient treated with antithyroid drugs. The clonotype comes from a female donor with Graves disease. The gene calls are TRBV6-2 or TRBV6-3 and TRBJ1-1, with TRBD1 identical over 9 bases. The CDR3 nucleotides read TGTGCCAGCAGTCGACAGGGGGTAGTGAACACTGAAGCTTTCTTT. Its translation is CASSRQGVVNTEAFF.